This TCR beta chain was sequenced for a study of T cells in Graves' hyperthyroidism and ophthalmopathy (dated by TCRdb to between 2018 and 2021). Regarding the study in general: Peripheral blood was sampled at the time of initial diagnosis, prior to any treatment. TCR V-J signatures able to tell the groups apart were searched for in a discovery cohort of approximately 95 patients, of whom roughly 42 had Graves' ophthalmopathy and 57 had stable Graves' hyperthyroidism. Prospective prediction of ophthalmopathy was tested in an independent validation cohort consisting of some 20 hyperthyroidism patients and over 15 patients who later progressed to ophthalmopathy. The 90 to 100 discovery patients were randomly split 7:3 into training and test sets. In addition, the study compared T-cell repertoires in thyroid tissue and in blood from six Graves' hyperthyroidism patients. Following sampling, methimazole starting at 30 mg daily was given to hyperthyroidism patients, and high-dose intravenous methylprednisolone was given to ophthalmopathy patients. The paper reports TCR Vbeta CDR3 sequencing of some 140 peripheral blood samples: approximately 41 ophthalmopathy, 75 to 80 hyperthyroidism and around 17 progressor patients.

The paper as a whole reports these results and caveats: During validation, the model predicted progression to ophthalmopathy a median of approximately 7 months ahead of onset, with almost 71% sensitivity and 72.22% specificity. No statistical method was used to fix the sample size in advance, and group allocation was not hidden from the investigators. Most expanded thyroid clonotypes (frequency above 0.001) were also found in blood, which suggests that blood repertoires may mirror thyroid immune responses. A model built on a 13 V-J signature distinguished ophthalmopathy from stable hyperthyroidism, reaching 85% to 90% sensitivity and about 81% specificity in cross-validation and 80%/75% in testing.

A patient counted as having stable Graves' hyperthyroidism if no progression to ophthalmopathy occurred over 18 months of follow-up. Hyperthyroidism patients were newly diagnosed, had a disease duration of under 2 months, and were aged 18 to 65 years. Any patient with an uncontrolled infection, another autoimmune disease, pregnancy or lactation was excluded. Diagnoses relied on clinical symptoms, serum thyroxine and TRAb, thyroid ultrasound and orbital computed tomography. PBMCs were separated from approximately 10 ml of fresh peripheral blood using Ficoll-Paque density gradient centrifugation. Total RNA was extracted with Trizol reagent, and quality was checked on an Agilent 2100 Bioanalyzer. Inclusive of the bounding cysteine and phenylalanine, the CDR3 is 14 residues long. Left in the record is the CDR3 DNA by itself, 42 bases read in frame from the first base. For this chain, trimming is 6 bases at the V end and 6 bases at the J end, and the number of junction bases without a gene match is 9. For CDR1 and CDR2, the germline V gene (reference sequence) lists LNHDA and SQIVND.

The sample holds a few counts of this clonotype. This clone's antigen is unknown. Base-call qualities are not available, and no considerably larger clone is one nucleotide away. The TCR beta CDR3 regions were amplified from the RNA transcripts. The first round of RT-PCR for the TCR CDR3 was performed with the HTBI primer set and the Qiagen OneStep RT-PCR kit. Libraries were constructed in a second round of multiplex PCR, after which size selection and purification were performed. Paired-end sequencing of the libraries was performed with 100 bp reads on an Illumina HiSeq2000. As for the authors' bioinformatics: SOAPnuke was used to process the raw data, throwing out any read that contained adapters or uncalled bases, had a mean Phred below 15, or lacked an exact constant-primer or identifier match. High-quality paired reads were merged with COPE v1.2.5, and unique nucleotide sequences were defined as clonotypes. MiTCR v1.1 was used to align clonotypes to the IMGT TRBV, TRBD and TRBJ reference segments. The analysis was restricted to V-J combinations with a frequency above 0.0001, which together covered 99.2% of the repertoires. The TCS score was defined as the ratio of F50 (clonal expansion) to E x V (chaos), calculated using BLOSUM62-based TCRdist between CDR3 peptides within each V-J. Welch's t-statistics and random forest reduced some 510 V-J features to roughly 13, which were used in a naive Bayes classifier (R e1071). In-frame beta chains were kept once TCRdb had trimmed the public reads at Q25 with fastp and called clones with MiXCR. Every distinct CDR3 protein forms one entry, paired with its most common genes and DNA. The V and J calls were determined by TCRdb, not by the authors. The sample table shows hundreds of thousands of distinct CDR3 sequences, and 14% are seen once. The ten largest account for roughly 10% of the sample.

This receptor chain uses TRBV19 and TRBJ2-7, with 9 bases aligning to TRBD1. This TCR was recovered from a woman between 18 and 30 years old with Graves' hyperthyroidism. Material: blood. The CDR3 is CASSGGQGPFEQYF. The DNA reads as follows: TGTGCCAGTAGCGGCGGACAGGGGCCCTTCGAGCAGTACTTC. Outside the CDR3, residues come from the reference TRBV19 and TRBJ2-7 proteins, so the full variable domain is: DGGITQSPKYLFRKEGQNVTLSCEQNLNHDAMYWYRQDPGQGLRLIYYSQIVNDFQKGDIAEGYSVSREKKESFPLTVTSAQKNPTAFYLCASSGGQGPFEQYFGPGTRLTVT.